The rows below give T cell receptor beta chains drawn from one sample of a study of monozygotic twins with inflammatory bowel disease. Using the 5' RACE reads, TCRdb records one entry per CDR3 protein without DNA. The repertoire shows 300,000 to 350,000 distinct CDR3 sequences; the top ten hold roughly 2%. The sample consisted of blood. The receptor set was obtained from a human donor with ulcerative colitis or Crohn's disease, or a healthy co-twin of an affected twin (not recorded which). Both conserved end residues are part of each CDR3. Fields, in order: J gene, V gene, CDR3 protein.

J: TRBJ2-3; V: TRBV4-1; CDR3: CASSQETSGRAIGTDTQYF
J: TRBJ1-2; V: TRBV5-4; CDR3: CASSPDRRYYGYTF
J: TRBJ2-1; V: TRBV19; CDR3: CASNQRAPYNEQFF
J: TRBJ2-1; V: TRBV25-1; CDR3: CASSEGLAGSPVDNEQFF
J: TRBJ1-1; V: TRBV20-1; CDR3: CSARREWGQKGRTEAFF
J: TRBJ1-2; V: TRBV10-3; CDR3: CAISGGQTVYGYTF
J: TRBJ1-1; V: TRBV15; CDR3: CATSRDLTTGINTEAFF
J: TRBJ1-6; V: TRBV4-3; CDR3: CASSQVERGLGSPLHF
J: TRBJ2-1; V: TRBV5-5; CDR3: CASSLNRVEFF
J: TRBJ1-1; V: TRBV7-9; CDR3: CASSLAYGGGLKAFF
J: TRBJ1-1; V: TRBV5-6; CDR3: CASSPGGGTAFF
J: TRBJ2-7; V: TRBV20-1; CDR3: CSARGGTGASSYEQYF
J: TRBJ2-7; V: TRBV20-1; CDR3: CSARGRGGGYEQYF
J: TRBJ1-2; V: TRBV27; CDR3: CASSLLSGAYGYTF
J: TRBJ2-7; V: TRBV6-6; CDR3: CASSQYPVWEQYF
J: TRBJ2-1; V: TRBV20-1; CDR3: CSAETSWNEQFF
J: TRBJ2-5; V: TRBV5-1; CDR3: CASSPGGQGIETQYF
J: TRBJ2-3; V: TRBV7-2; CDR3: CASSLARDGLTRTDTQYF
J: TRBJ1-5; V: TRBV20-1; CDR3: CSARIGRDQPQHF
J: TRBJ2-2; V: TRBV29-1; CDR3: CSVEDASQNTGELFF